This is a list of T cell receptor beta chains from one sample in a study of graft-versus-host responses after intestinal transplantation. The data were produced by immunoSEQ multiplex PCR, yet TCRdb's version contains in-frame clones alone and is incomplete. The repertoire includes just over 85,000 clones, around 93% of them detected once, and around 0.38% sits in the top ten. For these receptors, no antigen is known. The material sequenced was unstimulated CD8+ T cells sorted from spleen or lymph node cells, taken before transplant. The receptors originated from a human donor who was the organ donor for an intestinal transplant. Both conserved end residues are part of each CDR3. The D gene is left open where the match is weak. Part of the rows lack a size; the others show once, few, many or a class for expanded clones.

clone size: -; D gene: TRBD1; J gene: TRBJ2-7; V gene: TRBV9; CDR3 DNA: TGTGCCAGCAGCCCTCCCCCGGGACAGGGCGGCTACGAGCAGTACTTC; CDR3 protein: CASSPPPGQGGYEQYF
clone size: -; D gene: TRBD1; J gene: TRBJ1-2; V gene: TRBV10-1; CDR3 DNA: TGCGCCAGCAGGGGTGCGGGACAGGGGGCGGAGGGCTACACCTTC; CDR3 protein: CASRGAGQGAEGYTF
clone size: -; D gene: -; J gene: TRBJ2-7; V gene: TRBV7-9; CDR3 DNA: TGTGCCAGCAGCGCCCAGTACGAGCAGTACTTC; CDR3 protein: CASSAQYEQYF
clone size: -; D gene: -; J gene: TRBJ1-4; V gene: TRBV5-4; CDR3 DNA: TGTGCCAGCAGCTCTGGACTCGGTGAAAAACTGTTTTTT; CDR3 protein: CASSSGLGEKLFF
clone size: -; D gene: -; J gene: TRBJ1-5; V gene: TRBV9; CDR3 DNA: TGTGCCAGCAGCGTAGGAGGGAGCAATCAGCCCCAGCATTTT; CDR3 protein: CASSVGGSNQPQHF
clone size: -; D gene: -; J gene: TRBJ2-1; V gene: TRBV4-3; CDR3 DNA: TGCGCCAGCAGCCTCGGACTCATAGGGTCCTACAATGAGCAGTTCTTC; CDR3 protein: CASSLGLIGSYNEQFF
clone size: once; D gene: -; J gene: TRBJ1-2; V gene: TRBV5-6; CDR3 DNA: TGTGCCAGCAGCCTTCTTATTACGGGGGGGAAAAATGGCTACACCTTC; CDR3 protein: CASSLLITGGKNGYTF
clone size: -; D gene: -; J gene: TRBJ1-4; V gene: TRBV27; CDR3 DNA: TGTGCCAGCAGTCGCGGGCCCGTCCTCACAACTAATGAAAAACTGTTTTTT; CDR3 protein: CASSRGPVLTTNEKLFF
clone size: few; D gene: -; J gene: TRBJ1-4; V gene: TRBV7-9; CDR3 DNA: TGTGCCAGCACCCCGACGTCGGGGAATGAAAAACTGTTTTTT; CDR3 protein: CASTPTSGNEKLFF
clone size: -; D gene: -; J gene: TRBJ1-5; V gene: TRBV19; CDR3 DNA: TGTGCCAGTAGTATAGATCTGAGACATCCTACAATTGGCAATCAGCCCCAGCATTTT; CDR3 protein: CASSIDLRHPTIGNQPQHF
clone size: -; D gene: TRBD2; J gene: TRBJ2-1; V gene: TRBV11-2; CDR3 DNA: TGTGCCAGCAGGGGGCTACTAGCGGGTGAGCAGTTCTTC; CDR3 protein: CASRGLLAGEQFF
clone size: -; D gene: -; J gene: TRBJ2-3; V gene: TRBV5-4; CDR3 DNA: TGTGCCAGCAGCCCAGCGCGATTCAGCACAGATACGCAGTATTTT; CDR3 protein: CASSPARFSTDTQYF
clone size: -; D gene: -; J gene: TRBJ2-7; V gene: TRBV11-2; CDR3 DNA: TGTGCCAGCAGCTTAGACGAGCAGTACTTC; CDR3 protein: CASSLDEQYF
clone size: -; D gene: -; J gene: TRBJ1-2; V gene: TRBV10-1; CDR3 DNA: TGCGCCAGAAGAAATTTTTACAGGACTAACTATGGCTACACCTTC; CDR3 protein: CARRNFYRTNYGYTF
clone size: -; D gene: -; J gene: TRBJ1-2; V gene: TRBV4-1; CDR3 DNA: TGCGCCAGCAGCCAAGACCGCGGGGGGAGGCTAGGCTACACCTTC; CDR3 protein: CASSQDRGGRLGYTF
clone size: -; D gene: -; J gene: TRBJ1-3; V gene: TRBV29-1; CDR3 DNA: TGCAGCGTTGAAGAAAAGGGGATTAGCTCTGGAAACACCATATATTTT; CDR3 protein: CSVEEKGISSGNTIYF
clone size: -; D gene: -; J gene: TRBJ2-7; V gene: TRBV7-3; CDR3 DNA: TGTGCCAGCAGCGAGGGGGGGGACCGACGGTACGAGCAGTACTTC; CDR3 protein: CASSEGGDRRYEQYF
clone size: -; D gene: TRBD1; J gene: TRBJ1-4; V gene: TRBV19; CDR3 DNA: TGTGCCAGTAGTATGATGGACAGGGGGGAGTGGCGTGGAACTAATGAAAAACTGTTTTTT; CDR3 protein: CASSMMDRGEWRGTNEKLFF
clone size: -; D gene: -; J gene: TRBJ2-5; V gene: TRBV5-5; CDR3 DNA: TGTGCCAGCAGCTTGTCAGGGACGACAGGTGGAGAGACCCAGTACTTC; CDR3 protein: CASSLSGTTGGETQYF
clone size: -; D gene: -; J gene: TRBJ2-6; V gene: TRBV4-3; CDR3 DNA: TGCGCCAGCAGCCCCGGGTCGGGTGGGGCCAACGTCCTGACTTTC; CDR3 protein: CASSPGSGGANVLTF
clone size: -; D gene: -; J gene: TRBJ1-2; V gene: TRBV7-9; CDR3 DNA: TGTGCCATCAACAACTTATACTGGGGGGAGTCCTATGGCTACACCTTC; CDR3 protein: CAINNLYWGESYGYTF
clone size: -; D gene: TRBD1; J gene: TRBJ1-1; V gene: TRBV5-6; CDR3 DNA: TGTGCCAGCAGCTTAATGACAGGGGTGAACACTGAAGCTTTCTTT; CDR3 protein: CASSLMTGVNTEAFF
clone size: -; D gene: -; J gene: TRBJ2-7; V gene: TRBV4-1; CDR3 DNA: TGCGCCAGCAGCCAAGGTAGCGAGCAGTACTTC; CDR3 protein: CASSQGSEQYF
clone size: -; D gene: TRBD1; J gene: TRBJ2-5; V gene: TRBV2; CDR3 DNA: TGTGCCAGCAGTGAATTACCGGGACAGGAGACCCAGTACTTC; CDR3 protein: CASSELPGQETQYF
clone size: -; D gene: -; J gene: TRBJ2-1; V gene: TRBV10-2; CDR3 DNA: TGCGCCAGCACCGACGGAGGCAATGAGCAGTTCTTC; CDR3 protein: CASTDGGNEQFF
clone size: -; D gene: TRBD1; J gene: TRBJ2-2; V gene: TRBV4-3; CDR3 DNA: TGCGCCAGCAGCCAGGGGGACAGGGGGGAATTAAACACCGGGGAGCTGTTTTTT; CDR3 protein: CASSQGDRGELNTGELFF
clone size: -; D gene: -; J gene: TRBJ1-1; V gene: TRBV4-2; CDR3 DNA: TGTGCCAGCAGCCAAGGGGGATGGGGGCCGGAATCGTTGAACACTGAAGCTTTCTTT; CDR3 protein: CASSQGGWGPESLNTEAFF
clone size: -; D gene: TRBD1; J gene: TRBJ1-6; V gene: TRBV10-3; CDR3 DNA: TGTGCGCTAAGGGACGGGACAGCTCCATCCCTTTATAATTCACCCCTCCACTTT; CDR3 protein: CALRDGTAPSLYNSPLHF
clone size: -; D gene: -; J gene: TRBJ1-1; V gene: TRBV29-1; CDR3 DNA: TGCAGCGTTTCAGGGGTTGAAGCTTTCTTT; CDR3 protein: CSVSGVEAFF
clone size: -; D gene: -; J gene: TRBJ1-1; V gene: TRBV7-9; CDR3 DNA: TGTGCCAGCAGCATAAGGGGGGGGATGAACACTGAAGCTTTCTTT; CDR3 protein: CASSIRGGMNTEAFF
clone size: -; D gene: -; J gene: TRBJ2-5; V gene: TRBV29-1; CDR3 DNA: TGCAGCGGTGGACAGCTGACCGACCAAGAGACCCAGTACTTC; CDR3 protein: CSGGQLTDQETQYF
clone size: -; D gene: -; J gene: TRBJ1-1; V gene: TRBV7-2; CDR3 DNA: TGTGCCAGCCCCACCGGGACTGTGAACACTGAAGCTTTCTTT; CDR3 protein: CASPTGTVNTEAFF
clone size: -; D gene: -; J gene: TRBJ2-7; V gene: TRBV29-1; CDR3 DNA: TGCAGCGTTGATCTGACAGGAACTTACGAGCAGTACTTC; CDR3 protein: CSVDLTGTYEQYF
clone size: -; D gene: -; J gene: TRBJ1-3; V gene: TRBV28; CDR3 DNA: TGTGCCAGCAGTTTACTAGAGGACAGAGGAAACACCATATATTTT; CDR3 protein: CASSLLEDRGNTIYF
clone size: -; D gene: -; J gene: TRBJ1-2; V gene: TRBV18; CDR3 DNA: TGTGCCAGCTCACCATCGGGAGAGATGGCTAACTATGGCTACACCTTC; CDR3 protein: CASSPSGEMANYGYTF
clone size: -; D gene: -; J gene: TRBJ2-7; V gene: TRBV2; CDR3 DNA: TGTGCCAGCAGTGAATCCGGGACCTACGAGCAGTACTTC; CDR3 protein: CASSESGTYEQYF
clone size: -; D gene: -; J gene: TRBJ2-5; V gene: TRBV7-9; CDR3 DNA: TGTGCCAGCAGCTTACCCAGGGGAGAGACCCAGTACTTC; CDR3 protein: CASSLPRGETQYF
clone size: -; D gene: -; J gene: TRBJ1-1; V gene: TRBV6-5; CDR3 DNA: TGTGCCAGCAGTTATGAGACAGGCACTGAAGCTTTCTTT; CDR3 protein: CASSYETGTEAFF
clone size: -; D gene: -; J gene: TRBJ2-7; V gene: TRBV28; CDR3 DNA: TGTGCCACCTCTCTAGGGGGGGCGTCCGAGCAGTACTTC; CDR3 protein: CATSLGGASEQYF
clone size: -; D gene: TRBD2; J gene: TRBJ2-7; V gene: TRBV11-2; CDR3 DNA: TGTGCCAGCAGCTCAACCTTAGCGGGGGGTGTATGGTACGAGCAGTACTTC; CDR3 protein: CASSSTLAGGVWYEQYF
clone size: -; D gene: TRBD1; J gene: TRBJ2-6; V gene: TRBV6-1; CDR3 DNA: TGTGCCAGCAGTGACGGGACAGTTTCCTCTGGGGCCAACGTCCTGACTTTC; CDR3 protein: CASSDGTVSSGANVLTF
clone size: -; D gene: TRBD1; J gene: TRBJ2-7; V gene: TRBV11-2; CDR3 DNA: TGTGCCACCTCAGGGGGATACGAGCAGTACTTC; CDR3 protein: CATSGGYEQYF
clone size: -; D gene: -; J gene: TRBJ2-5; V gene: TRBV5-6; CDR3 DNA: TGTGCCAGCAGCCTGGGGAGGCCACTTGGGAAGACCCAGTACTTC; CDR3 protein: CASSLGRPLGKTQYF
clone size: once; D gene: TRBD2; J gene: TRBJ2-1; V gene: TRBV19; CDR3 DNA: TGTGCCAGTAGGCCTTCTAGCGGGGGGTACTCGGGGGAGCAGTTCTTC; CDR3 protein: CASRPSSGGYSGEQFF
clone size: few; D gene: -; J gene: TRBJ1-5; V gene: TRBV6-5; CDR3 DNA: TGTGCCAGCAGTTCAGGGTGGAATCAGCCCCAGCATTTT; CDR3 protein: CASSSGWNQPQHF
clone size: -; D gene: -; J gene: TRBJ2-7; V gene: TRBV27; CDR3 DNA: TGTGCCAGCAGTTCGATAGACAGCTACGAGCAGTACTTC; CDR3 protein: CASSSIDSYEQYF
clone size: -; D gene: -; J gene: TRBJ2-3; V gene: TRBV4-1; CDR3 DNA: TGCGCCAGCAGCCAGGATGAGGGTTGGCGGGGTAGCACAGATACGCAGTATTTT; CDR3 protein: CASSQDEGWRGSTDTQYF
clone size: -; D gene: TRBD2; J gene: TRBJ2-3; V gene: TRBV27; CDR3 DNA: TGTGCCAGCCTACCCCGGGGGGAAAGGGCAGATACGCAGTATTTT; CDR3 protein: CASLPRGERADTQYF
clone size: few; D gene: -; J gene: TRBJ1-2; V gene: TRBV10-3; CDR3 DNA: TGTGCCATCAGTGATGGAGGGAATGGCTACACCTTC; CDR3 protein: CAISDGGNGYTF
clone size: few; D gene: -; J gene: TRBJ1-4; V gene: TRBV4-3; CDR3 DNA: TGCGCCAGCAGCCAAGATCTCACTAATGAAAAACTGTTTTTT; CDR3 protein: CASSQDLTNEKLFF
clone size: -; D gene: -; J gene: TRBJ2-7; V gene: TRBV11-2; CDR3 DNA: TGTGCCAGCAGCGTCCGGAGGGCATACGACTACGAGCAGTACTTC; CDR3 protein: CASSVRRAYDYEQYF
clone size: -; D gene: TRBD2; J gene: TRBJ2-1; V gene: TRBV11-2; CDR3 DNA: TGTGCCAGCAGCCCTAGCGGGGGGGCCTTTGAGCAGTTCTTC; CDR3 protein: CASSPSGGAFEQFF
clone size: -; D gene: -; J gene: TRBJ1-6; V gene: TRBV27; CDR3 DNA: TGTGCCAGCACTACTTACAGGGTATTATCACCCCTCCACTTT; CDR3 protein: CASTTYRVLSPLHF
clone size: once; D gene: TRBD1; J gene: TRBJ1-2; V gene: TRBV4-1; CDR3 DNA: TGCGCCAGCAGCCAAGACTGGGGACAGGGGGCCTCCGGAGGCTACACCTTC; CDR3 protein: CASSQDWGQGASGGYTF
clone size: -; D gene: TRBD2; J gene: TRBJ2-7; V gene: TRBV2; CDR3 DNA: TGTGCCAGCAGCTGGGGTCAGGGAGGGTACGAGCAGTACTTC; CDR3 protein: CASSWGQGGYEQYF
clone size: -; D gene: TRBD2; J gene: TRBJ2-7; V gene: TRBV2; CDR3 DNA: TGTGCCATCCTCCTAGCGGGAGGGGTCTACGAGCAGTACTTC; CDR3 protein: CAILLAGGVYEQYF
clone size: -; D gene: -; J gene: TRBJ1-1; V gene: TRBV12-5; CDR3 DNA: TGTGCTAGTGGTTTGGTAAGGGGGACTGAAGCTTTCTTT; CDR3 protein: CASGLVRGTEAFF
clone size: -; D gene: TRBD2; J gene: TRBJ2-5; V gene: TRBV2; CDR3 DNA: TGTGCCAGCGCTAGGACTAGCGGGGGCCAAGAGACCCAGTACTTC; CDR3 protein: CASARTSGGQETQYF